This T cell receptor beta chain was recorded in a study of shared clonotypes between healthy human individuals. Overall study results and limits: Clonotype sharing across donors was expected to vary with sequencing depth.

The CDR3 has 15 residues. From germline, CDR1 is ENHRY and CDR2 SYGVKD. V lost 6 bases, J lost 2 bases, and 15 bases lay in between. Every immunoSEQ plate was one replicate of a subset's evenly spread DNA. The method was immunoSEQ multiplex PCR; TCRdb's version includes in-frame clones alone and lacks a portion of them. The table lists approximately 2.1 million clones, about 92% of them singletons. Remarks on this clone: Its matching antigen is unknown.

The TCR sequence derives from a man between 18 and 29 years old in good health. Some clones in this sample may be carry-over from other donors' samples. The chain uses TRBV10-3 and TRBJ2-3, with D possibly matching TRBD2 (7 bases). Specimen: naive CD4+ T cells from PBMCs. Subset noted: CD45RA+ positively selected. The CDR3 reads CAISQRGHNTDTQYF. CDR3 coding DNA: TGTGCCATCAGCCAGCGGGGACACAACACAGATACGCAGTATTTT.